These 14 T cell receptor beta chains were all obtained from the same sample, sequenced in a study of spatial heterogeneity in lung cancer. General study points: Expanded intratumoral alpha and beta TCR counts tracked tumor mutation counts.

The time point was: sample taken at primary tumor resection. Their specific antigens are unknown. One entry per CDR3 protein, called by TCRdb with MiXCR from the 5' RACE reads. The top ten hold around 10% of the sample, which has over 10,000 distinct CDR3 sequences, about 6% seen once. The material sequenced was lung tumor tissue, taken at surgery. Receptors originate from a female donor with early-stage non-small cell lung cancer.

This clonotype was seen ten or more times. This beta chain was picked up by a library intended for alpha chains and is off target, so its count carries little meaning. This chain connects TRBV10-3 to TRBJ2-2; 7 nucleotides agree with TRBD2. Trimming at V came to 2 bases and at J to 4 bases, leaving 10 bases not matched to a gene. Germline V gene data show CDR1 as ENHRY and CDR2 as SYGVKD. CDR3 length: 17 residues. This CDR3 is CAISEVVASGITGELFF. Written as DNA, the CDR3 is TGTGCCATCAGTGAGGTGGTGGCTAGCGGCATCACCGGGGAGCTGTTTTTT.

This clonotype has ten or more counts. The library was built for alpha chains, so this beta chain is an off-target read and its size means little. The chain recombines TRBV18 with TRBJ1-1, with D uncertain. The germline V gene encodes CDR1 KGHSH and CDR2 LQKENI. The V gene lost 3 bases and the J gene lost 1 base, with 6 bases spanning the gap. There are 13 residues in the CDR3. The CDR3 here is CASSPMANTEAFF. CDR3 sequence (DNA): TGTGCCAGCTCACCCATGGCGAACACTGAAGCTTTCTTT.

This clonotype has at least ten counts. This beta chain is an unintended read in a library built for alpha chains; its size means little. This sequence joins TRBV20-1 and TRBJ2-7, with a tentative D call TRBD1 (6 bases). The V gene's germline CDR1 is DFQATT and CDR2 SNEGSKA (reference sequence). The length of the CDR3 is 13 residues. The V gene lost 6 bases and the J gene lost 6 bases, with 18 bases spanning the gap. The CDR3 spells CSAPRNRVGEQYF. Written as DNA, the CDR3 is TGCAGTGCCCCCCGGAACAGGGTGGGCGAGCAGTACTTC.

This clonotype has a handful of counts. This beta chain slipped into a library made for alpha chains as a stray read, so its size is not meaningful. DNA of the CDR3: TGTGCCAGCAGCGTAGGGACCGGTGAGAATGGTAACTATGGCTACACCTTC. Amino acid sequence: CASSVGTGENGNYGYTF. V and J are TRBV9 and TRBJ1-2; D call uncertain. Germline CDR1 SGDLS, CDR2 YYNGEE. Trimming shortened V by 0 bases and J by 1 base, and 16 bases separated the two germline ends. This CDR3 spans 17 amino acids.

This clonotype counts as medium-sized. Because the library targeted alpha chains, this beta chain is an off-target read whose size means little. The chain joins TRBV28 to TRBJ1-1; D is undetermined. The CDR3 runs 11 residues. From germline, CDR1 is MDHEN and CDR2 SYDVKM. Trimming took 5 bases from V and 7 from J, leaving 8 bases between them. The CDR3 DNA reads as TGTGCCAGCAGTAGGGCCCTTGAAGCTTTCTTT. This gives the protein CASSRALEAFF.

This clonotype has ten or more counts. This beta chain is an unintended read in a library built for alpha chains; its size means little. The chain carries TRBV5-1 and TRBJ2-7; D is possibly TRBD2 (6 bases). Germline V CDR1 and CDR2: SGHRS, YFSETQ. Trimming took 8 bases from V and 5 from J, leaving 17 bases between them. The CDR3 runs 13 residues. The CDR3 nucleotides are TGCGCCAGTCAAGGGGCGGGGAGCGACGAGCAGTACTTC. Translating it yields CASQGAGSDEQYF.

This clonotype was picked up many times. Since the library was made to target alpha chains, this beta chain is a stray read and its abundance is not meaningful. The CDR3: CSARDRAQGNTIYF. CDR3 bases: TGCAGTGCTAGAGACAGGGCGCAAGGAAACACCATATATTTT. The chain has TRBV20-1 and TRBJ1-3, with a weak D call TRBD1 (5 bases). The germline gives CDR1 DFQATT, CDR2 SNEGSKA (reference sequence). V was shortened by 0 bases and J by 4 bases, with 10 bases between the two germline ends. The CDR3 totals 14 residues.

This clonotype showed up many times. This beta chain was picked up by a library intended for alpha chains and is off target, so its count carries little meaning. The rearrangement links TRBV12-3 or TRBV12-4 to TRBJ2-7; weak D call: TRBD1 (5 bases). The CDR3 runs to 14 residues. V gave up 2 bases and J gave up 3 bases, with 11 bases separating them. The CDR3: CASSLFQGRYEQYF. In DNA, the CDR3 is TGTGCCAGCAGTTTATTCCAGGGCCGCTACGAGCAGTACTTC.

This clonotype appeared many times. This beta chain is a stray sequence in a library constructed for alpha chains; its clone size is not meaningful. V usage is TRBV20-1 and J usage is TRBJ2-5; 9 bases map to TRBD1. After removal of 1 base from V and 3 bases from J, the junction contained 3 bases not matched to a gene. The germline CDR1 and CDR2 sequences are DFQATT and SNEGSKA (reference sequence). The CDR3 consists of 14 residues. CDR3 sequence: CSARGGQGKETQYF. The CDR3 nucleotides read TGCAGTGCTAGAGGGGGACAGGGAAAAGAGACCCAGTACTTC.

In its sample, this clonotype ranks as medium-sized. This beta chain is off target for a library built for alpha chains, so its abundance means little. The chain joins TRBV7-9 to TRBJ1-1, with D unresolved. This CDR3 has 12 residues. V shed 5 bases and J shed 8 bases, with 12 bases lying between them. The germline gives CDR1 SEHNR, CDR2 FQNEAQ (reference sequence). CDR3 coding DNA: TGTGCCAGCAGCGTCACTAGCAGGGAAGCTTTCTTT. This translates into CASSVTSREAFF.

This clonotype is termed medium-sized. The library was designed around alpha chains, so this beta chain is a stray read whose abundance carries little weight. The chain uses TRBV11-2 and TRBJ2-1; a weak D match, TRBD1 (5 bases). This CDR3 comprises 13 residues. Trimming stripped 5 bases from V and 7 bases from J, with 12 bases between. Germline-derived CDR1 and CDR2 are SGHAT and FQNNGV. The CDR3 sequence: CASSQGFKNEQFF. DNA of the CDR3: TGTGCCAGCAGCCAGGGTTTTAAGAATGAGCAGTTCTTC.

This clonotype was detected ten times or more. Since it is a stray read in a library aimed at alpha chains, this beta chain has a size that is not meaningful. In DNA, the CDR3 is TGTGCCAGCAGTTACTCGTCCCTCCGATCACCCCTCCACTTT. Protein: CASSYSSLRSPLHF. The V call is TRBV6-5, the J call TRBJ1-6, with no clear D. Germline V CDR1 and CDR2: MNHEY, SVGAGI. CDR3 size: 14 residues. The ends were cut back, 0 bases at V and 10 bases at J, with 10 bases in the middle.

Ten or more counts support this clonotype. Being off target in a library aimed at alpha chains, this beta chain has a size of little meaning. J is TRBJ2-5 and V is TRBV10-1, with TRBD2 matching 7 bases. The CDR3 runs to 14 residues. The V and J ends lost 3 bases and 7 bases, in that order; junction bases with no gene match: 8. The germline V gene encodes CDR1 WNHNN and CDR2 SYGVQD (reference sequence). The CDR3 is CASSEGTSEWTQYF. CDR3 nucleotides: TGCGCCAGCAGTGAAGGCACTAGCGAGTGGACCCAGTACTTC.

The sample holds many counts of this clonotype. Because this beta chain is a stray read in a library intended to capture alpha chains, its abundance should not be given much weight. This chain uses TRBV2 with TRBJ2-2; D is undetermined. The CDR3 consists of 15 residues. The V and J ends lost 8 bases and 0 bases respectively, with 13 bases between them. The germline V gene has CDR1 SNHLY and CDR2 FYNNEI. The CDR3 region is CASLWGTANTGELFF. Written as DNA, the CDR3 is TGTGCCAGCCTCTGGGGAACCGCGAACACCGGGGAGCTGTTTTTT.